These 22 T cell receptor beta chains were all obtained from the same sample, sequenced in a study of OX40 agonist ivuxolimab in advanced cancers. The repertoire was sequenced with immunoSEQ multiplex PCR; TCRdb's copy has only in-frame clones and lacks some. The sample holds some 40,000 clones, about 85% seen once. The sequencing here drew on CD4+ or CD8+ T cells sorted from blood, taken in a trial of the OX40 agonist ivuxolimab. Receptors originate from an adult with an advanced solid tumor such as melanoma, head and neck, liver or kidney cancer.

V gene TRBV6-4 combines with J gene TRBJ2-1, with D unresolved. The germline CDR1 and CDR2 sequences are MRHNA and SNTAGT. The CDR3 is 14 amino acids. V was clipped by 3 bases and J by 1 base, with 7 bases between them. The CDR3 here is CASSEDGSYNEQFF. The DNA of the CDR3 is TGTGCCAGCAGTGAAGACGGATCCTACAATGAGCAGTTCTTC.

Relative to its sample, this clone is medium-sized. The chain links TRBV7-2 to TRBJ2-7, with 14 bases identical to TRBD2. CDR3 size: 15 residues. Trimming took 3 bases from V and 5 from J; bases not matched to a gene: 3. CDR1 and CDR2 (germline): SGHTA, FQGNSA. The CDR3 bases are TGTGCCAGCAGCTTGACTAGCGGGAGGGCCGACGAGCAGTACTTC. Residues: CASSLTSGRADEQYF.

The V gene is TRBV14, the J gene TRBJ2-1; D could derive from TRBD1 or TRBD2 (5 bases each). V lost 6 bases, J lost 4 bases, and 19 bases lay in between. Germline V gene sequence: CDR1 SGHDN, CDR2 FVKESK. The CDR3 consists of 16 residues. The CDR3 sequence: CASRRIRDGEYNEQFF. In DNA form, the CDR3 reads TGTGCCAGCAGACGAATCCGGGACGGGGAATACAATGAGCAGTTCTTC.

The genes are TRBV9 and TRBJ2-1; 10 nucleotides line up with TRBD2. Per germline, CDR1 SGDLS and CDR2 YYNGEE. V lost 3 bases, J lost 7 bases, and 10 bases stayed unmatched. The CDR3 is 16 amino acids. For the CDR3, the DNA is TGTGCCAGCAGCGAGCGACTAGCGGGTGTCATAAATGAGCAGTTCTTC. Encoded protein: CASSERLAGVINEQFF.

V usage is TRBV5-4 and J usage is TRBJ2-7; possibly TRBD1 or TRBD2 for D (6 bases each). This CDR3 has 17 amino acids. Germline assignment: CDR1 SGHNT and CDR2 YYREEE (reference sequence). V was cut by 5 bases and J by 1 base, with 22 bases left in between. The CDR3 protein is CASSPGWDTGLSYEQYF. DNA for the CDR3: TGTGCCAGCAGTCCGGGGTGGGACACGGGACTTTCCTACGAGCAGTACTTC.

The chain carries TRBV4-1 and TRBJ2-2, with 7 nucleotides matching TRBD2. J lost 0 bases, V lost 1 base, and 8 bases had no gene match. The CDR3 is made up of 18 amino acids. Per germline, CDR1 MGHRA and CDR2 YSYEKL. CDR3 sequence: CASSQGGILASNTGELFF. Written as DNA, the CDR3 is TGCGCCAGCAGCCAAGGTGGGATACTAGCGTCGAACACCGGGGAGCTGTTTTTT.

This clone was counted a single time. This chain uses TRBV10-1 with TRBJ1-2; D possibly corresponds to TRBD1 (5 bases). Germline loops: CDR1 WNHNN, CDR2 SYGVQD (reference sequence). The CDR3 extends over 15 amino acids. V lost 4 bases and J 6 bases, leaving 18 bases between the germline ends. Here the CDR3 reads CASSGPGTALDGYTF. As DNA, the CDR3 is TGCGCCAGCAGTGGCCCCGGGACTGCCCTAGATGGCTACACCTTC.

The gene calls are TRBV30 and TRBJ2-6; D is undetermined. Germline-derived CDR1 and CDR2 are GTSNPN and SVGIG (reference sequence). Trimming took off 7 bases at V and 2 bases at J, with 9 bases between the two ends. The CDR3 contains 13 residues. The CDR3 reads CALDDTGANVLTF. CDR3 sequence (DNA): TGTGCCTTGGACGATACTGGGGCCAACGTCCTGACTTTC.

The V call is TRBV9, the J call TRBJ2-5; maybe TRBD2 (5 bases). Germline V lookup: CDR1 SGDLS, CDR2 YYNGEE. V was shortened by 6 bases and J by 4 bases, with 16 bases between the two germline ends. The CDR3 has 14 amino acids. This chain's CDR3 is CASKGPGILETQYF. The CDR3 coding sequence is TGTGCCAGCAAAGGTCCGGGGATACTAGAGACCCAGTACTTC.

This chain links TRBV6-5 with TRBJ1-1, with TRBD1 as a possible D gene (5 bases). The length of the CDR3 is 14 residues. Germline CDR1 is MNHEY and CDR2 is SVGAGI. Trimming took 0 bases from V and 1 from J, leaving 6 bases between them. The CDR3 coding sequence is TGTGCCAGCAGTTACTCTGGGGGGAACACTGAAGCTTTCTTT. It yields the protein CASSYSGGNTEAFF.

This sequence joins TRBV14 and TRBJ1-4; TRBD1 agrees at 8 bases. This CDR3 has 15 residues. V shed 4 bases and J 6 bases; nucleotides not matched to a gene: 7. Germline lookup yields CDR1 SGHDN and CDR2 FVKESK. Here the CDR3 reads CASSPWTGRDEKLFF. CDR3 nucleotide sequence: TGTGCCAGCAGCCCGTGGACAGGGAGGGATGAAAAACTGTTTTTT. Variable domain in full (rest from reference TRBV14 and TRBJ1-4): EAGVTQFPSHSVIEKGQTVTLRCDPISGHDNLYWYRRVMGKEIKFLLHFVKESKQDESGMPNNRFLAERTGGTYSTLKVQPAELEDSGVYFCASSPWTGRDEKLFFGSGTQLSVL.

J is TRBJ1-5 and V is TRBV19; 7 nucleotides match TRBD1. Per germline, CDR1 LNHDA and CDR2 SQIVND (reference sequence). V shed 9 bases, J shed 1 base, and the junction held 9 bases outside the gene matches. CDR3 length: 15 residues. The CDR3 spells CASSQGVLSNQPQHF. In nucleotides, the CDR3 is TGTGCCAGCAGCCAGGGGGTTCTCAGCAATCAGCCCCAGCATTTT.

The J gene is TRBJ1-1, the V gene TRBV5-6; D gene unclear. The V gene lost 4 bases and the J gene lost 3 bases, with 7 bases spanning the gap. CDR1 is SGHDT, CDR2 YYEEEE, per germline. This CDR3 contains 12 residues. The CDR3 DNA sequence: TGTGCCAGCAGCCTGGGGTACACTGAAGCTTTCTTT. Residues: CASSLGYTEAFF.

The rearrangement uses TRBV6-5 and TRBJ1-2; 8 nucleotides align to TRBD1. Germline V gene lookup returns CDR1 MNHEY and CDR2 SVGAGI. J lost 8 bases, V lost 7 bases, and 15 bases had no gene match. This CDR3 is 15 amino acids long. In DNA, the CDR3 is TGTGCCAGCACCTATTGGGACAGGCTCGGAATAGGCTACACCTTC. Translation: CASTYWDRLGIGYTF.

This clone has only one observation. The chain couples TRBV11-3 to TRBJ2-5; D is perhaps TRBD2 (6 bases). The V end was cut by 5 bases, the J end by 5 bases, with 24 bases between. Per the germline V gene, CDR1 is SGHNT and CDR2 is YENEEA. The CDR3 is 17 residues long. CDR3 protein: CASSPWGERGLRETQYF. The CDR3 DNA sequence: TGTGCCAGCAGCCCGTGGGGGGAGAGGGGCTTGAGGGAGACCCAGTACTTC.

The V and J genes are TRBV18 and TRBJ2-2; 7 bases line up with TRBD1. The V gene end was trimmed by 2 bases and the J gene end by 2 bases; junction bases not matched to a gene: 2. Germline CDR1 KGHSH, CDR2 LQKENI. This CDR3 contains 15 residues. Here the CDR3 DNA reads TGTGCCAGCTCACCAATAGGGGGCAACACCGGGGAGCTGTTTTTT. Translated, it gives CASSPIGGNTGELFF.

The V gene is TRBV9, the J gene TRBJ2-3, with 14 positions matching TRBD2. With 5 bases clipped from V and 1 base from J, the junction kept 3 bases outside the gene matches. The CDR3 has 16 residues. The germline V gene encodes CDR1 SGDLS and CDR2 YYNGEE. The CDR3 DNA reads TGTGCCAGCAGAGCGGGACTAGCGGGGGGCACAGATACGCAGTATTTT. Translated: CASRAGLAGGTDTQYF.

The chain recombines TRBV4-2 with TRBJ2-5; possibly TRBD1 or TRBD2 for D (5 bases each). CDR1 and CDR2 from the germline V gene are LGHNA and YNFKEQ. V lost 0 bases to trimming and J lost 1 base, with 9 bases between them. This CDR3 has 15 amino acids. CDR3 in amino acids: CASSQEGPTQETQYF. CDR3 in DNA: TGTGCCAGCAGCCAAGAGGGACCAACCCAAGAGACCCAGTACTTC.

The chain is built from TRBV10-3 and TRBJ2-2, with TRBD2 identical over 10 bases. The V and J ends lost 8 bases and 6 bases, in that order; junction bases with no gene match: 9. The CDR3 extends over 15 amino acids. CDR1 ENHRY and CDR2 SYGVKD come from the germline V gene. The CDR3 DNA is TGTGCCATCGCGGACACTAGCGGGATTCCCGGGGAGCTGTTTTTT. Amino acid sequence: CAIADTSGIPGELFF.

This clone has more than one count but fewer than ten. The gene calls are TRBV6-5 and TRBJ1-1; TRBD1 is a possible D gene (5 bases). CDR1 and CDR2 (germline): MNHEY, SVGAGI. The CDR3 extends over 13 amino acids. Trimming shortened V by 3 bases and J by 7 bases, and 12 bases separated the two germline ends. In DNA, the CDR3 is TGTGCCAGCAGTTATCGGCTGGGGGTTGAAGCTTTCTTT. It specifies CASSYRLGVEAFF.

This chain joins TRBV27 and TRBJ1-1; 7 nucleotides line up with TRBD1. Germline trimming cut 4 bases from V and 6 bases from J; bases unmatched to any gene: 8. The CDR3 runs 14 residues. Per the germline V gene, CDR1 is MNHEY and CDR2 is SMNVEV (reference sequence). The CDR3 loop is CASSSIDRVAEAFF. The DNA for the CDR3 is TGTGCCAGCAGTTCGATAGACAGGGTGGCTGAAGCTTTCTTT.

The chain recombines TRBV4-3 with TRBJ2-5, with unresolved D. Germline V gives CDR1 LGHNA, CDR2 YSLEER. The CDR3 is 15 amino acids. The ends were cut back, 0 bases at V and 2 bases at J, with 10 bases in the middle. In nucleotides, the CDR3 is TGCGCCAGCAGCCAAGATCTTGGGGATCAAGAGACCCAGTACTTC. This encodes CASSQDLGDQETQYF.